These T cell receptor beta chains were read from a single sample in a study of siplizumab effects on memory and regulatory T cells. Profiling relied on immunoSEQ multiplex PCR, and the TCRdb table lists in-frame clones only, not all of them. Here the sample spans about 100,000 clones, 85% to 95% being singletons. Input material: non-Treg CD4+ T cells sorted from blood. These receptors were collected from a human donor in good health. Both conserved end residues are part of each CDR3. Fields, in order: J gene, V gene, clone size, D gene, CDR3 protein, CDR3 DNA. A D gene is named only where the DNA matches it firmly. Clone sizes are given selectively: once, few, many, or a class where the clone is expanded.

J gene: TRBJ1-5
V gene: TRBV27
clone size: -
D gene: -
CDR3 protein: CASSLSRGGHTNQPQHF
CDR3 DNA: TGTGCCAGCAGTTTATCTCGGGGGGGACACACCAATCAGCCCCAGCATTTT

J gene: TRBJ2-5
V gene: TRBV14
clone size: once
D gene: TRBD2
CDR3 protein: CASSSGLAGGRETQYF
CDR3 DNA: TGTGCCAGCAGCTCCGGACTAGCGGGAGGCCGAGAGACCCAGTACTTC

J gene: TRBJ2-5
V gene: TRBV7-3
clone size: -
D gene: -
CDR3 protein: CASSRSGTYQETQYF
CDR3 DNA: TGTGCCAGCAGTAGATCCGGGACTTACCAAGAGACCCAGTACTTC

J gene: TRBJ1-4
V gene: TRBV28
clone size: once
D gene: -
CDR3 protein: CASSLRRGDNEKLFF
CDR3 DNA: TGTGCCAGCAGTTTGCGCAGGGGCGATAATGAAAAACTGTTTTTT

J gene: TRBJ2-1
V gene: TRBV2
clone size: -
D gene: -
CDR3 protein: CASSLQDGGGNEQFF
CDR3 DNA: TGTGCCAGCAGTCTCCAAGATGGAGGAGGCAATGAGCAGTTCTTC

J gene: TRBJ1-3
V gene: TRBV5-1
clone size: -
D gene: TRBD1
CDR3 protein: CASSLPGGSGNTIYF
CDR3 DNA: TGCGCCAGCAGCTTGCCAGGGGGCTCAGGAAACACCATATATTTT

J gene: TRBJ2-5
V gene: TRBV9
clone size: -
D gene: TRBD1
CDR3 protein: CASSADRGSGETQYF
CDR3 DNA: TGTGCCAGCAGCGCCGACAGGGGGAGCGGAGAGACCCAGTACTTC

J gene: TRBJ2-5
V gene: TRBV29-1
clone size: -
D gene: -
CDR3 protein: CSVERETQYF
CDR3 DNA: TGCAGCGTTGAAAGGGAGACCCAGTACTTC

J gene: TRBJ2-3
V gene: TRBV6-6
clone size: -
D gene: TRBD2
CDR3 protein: CASSSSGRRGTDTQYF
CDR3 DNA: TGTGCCAGCAGCTCTAGCGGCCGCAGGGGCACAGATACGCAGTATTTT

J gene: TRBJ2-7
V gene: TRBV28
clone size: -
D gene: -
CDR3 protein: CASSKTIYEQYF
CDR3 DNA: TGTGCCAGCAGTAAGACAATCTACGAGCAGTACTTC

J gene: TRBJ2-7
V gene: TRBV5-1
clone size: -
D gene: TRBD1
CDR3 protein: CASSAQGTHYEQYF
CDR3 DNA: TGCGCCAGCAGCGCACAGGGGACCCACTACGAGCAGTACTTC

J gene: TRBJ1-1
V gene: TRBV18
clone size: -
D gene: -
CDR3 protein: CASSLGQQGNTEAFF
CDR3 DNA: TGTGCCAGCTCTTTAGGACAACAGGGTAACACTGAAGCTTTCTTT

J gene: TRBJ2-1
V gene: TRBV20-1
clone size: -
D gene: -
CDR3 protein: CSARDNEQFF
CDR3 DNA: TGCAGTGCTAGAGATAATGAGCAGTTCTTC

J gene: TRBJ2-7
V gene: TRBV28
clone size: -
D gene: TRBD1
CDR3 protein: CASSPLRDRGNEQYF
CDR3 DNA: TGTGCCAGCAGTCCACTCCGGGACAGGGGAAACGAGCAGTACTTC

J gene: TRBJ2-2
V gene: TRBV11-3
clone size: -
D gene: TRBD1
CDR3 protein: CASSSWTGVNTGELFF
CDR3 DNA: TGTGCCAGCAGCTCCTGGACAGGGGTTAACACCGGGGAGCTGTTTTTT

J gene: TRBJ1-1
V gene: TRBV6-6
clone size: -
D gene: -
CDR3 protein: CASSYVGGRVAEAFF
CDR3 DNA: TGTGCCAGCAGTTACGTTGGGGGGCGCGTCGCTGAAGCTTTCTTT

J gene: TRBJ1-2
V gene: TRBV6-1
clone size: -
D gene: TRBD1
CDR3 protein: CASSERRTGVDGYTF
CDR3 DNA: TGTGCCAGCAGTGAAAGGAGGACAGGGGTTGATGGCTACACCTTC

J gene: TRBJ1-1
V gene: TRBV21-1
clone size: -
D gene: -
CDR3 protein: CASVQQVSNTEAFF
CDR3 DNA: TGTGCCAGCGTACAACAGGTCTCGAACACTGAAGCTTTCTTT

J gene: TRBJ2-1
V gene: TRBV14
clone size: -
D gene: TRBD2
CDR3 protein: CASSQDLTAGGGYEQFF
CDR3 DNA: TGTGCCAGCAGCCAAGATCTGACAGCGGGAGGAGGGTATGAGCAGTTCTTC

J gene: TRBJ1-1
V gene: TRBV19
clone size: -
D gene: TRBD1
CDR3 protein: CASSPTWTGKGAFF
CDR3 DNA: TGTGCCAGTAGTCCGACCTGGACAGGGAAGGGGGCTTTCTTT

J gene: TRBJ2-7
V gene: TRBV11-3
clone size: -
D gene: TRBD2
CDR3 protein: CASSRTSGSYEQYF
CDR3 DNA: TGTGCCAGCAGTAGGACTAGCGGGAGTTACGAGCAGTACTTC

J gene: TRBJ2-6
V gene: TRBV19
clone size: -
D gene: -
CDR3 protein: CASSILSAGANVLTF
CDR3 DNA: TGTGCCAGTAGTATACTTTCCGCTGGGGCCAACGTCCTGACTTTC

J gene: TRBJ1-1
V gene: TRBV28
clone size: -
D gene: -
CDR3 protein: CASIAEGRTEAFF
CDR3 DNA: TGTGCCAGCATCGCGGAGGGTCGGACTGAAGCTTTCTTT

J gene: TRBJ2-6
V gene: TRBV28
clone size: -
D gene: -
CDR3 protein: CASSYGSGANVLTF
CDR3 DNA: TGTGCCAGCAGCTATGGCTCTGGGGCCAACGTCCTGACTTTC

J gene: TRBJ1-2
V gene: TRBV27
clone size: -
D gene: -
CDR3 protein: CASSSAGVNYGYTF
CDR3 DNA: TGTGCCAGCAGTTCGGCAGGGGTTAACTATGGCTACACCTTC

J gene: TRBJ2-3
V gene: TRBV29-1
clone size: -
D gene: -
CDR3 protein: CSVHGGGDTQYF
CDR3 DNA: TGCAGCGTTCACGGGGGTGGAGATACGCAGTATTTT

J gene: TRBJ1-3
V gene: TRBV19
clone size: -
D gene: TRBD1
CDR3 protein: CASSRPGQSSGNTIYF
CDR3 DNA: TGTGCCAGTAGCAGGCCGGGACAGAGCTCTGGAAACACCATATATTTT

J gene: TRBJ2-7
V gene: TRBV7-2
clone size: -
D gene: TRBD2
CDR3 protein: CASSLGLAGYSITYEQYF
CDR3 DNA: TGTGCCAGCAGCTTAGGACTAGCGGGATACTCAATTACCTACGAGCAGTACTTC

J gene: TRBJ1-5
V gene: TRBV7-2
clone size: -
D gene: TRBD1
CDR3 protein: CASSRTGNQPQHF
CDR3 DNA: TGTGCCAGCAGCCGGACAGGTAATCAGCCCCAGCATTTT

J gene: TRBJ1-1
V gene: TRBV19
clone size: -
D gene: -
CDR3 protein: CASRIEQGEAFF
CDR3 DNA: TGTGCCAGTAGGATAGAACAGGGTGAAGCTTTCTTT

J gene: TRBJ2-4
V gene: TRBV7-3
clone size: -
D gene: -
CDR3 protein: CASSITGGAENIQYF
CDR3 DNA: TGTGCCAGCAGCATTACAGGGGGGGCGGAGAACATTCAGTACTTC

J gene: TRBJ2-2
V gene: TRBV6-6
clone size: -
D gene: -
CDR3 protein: CASSYSRRSGGELFF
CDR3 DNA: TGTGCCAGCAGTTACTCGCGACGCTCCGGCGGGGAGCTGTTTTTT